The sequence of this T cell receptor beta chain was determined in a study of PD-L1 blockade in urothelial cancer. Study-level information: Prior exposure to chemotherapy in patients amounted to 0 to 3 regimens received. There were a median of approximately 140,000 T cells in blood samples.

TCRdb's copy holds only in-frame clones and misses some; the assay was immunoSEQ multiplex PCR. The profile shows about 30,000 clones, about 88% of them singletons. The V gene end was trimmed by 1 base and the J gene end by 9 bases; junction bases not matched to a gene: 10. This CDR3 is 17 amino acids long. Germline assignment: CDR1 SGHAT and CDR2 FQNNGV. Time point meaning: peripheral blood 6 weeks after treatment start. Patients' cancers were locally advanced or metastatic urothelial carcinomas. This clone was found once. Sequenced here: PBMCs, sampled around atezolizumab (anti-PD-L1) treatment. The sequence derives from an older man with urothelial cancer. The chain joins TRBV11-2 to TRBJ2-1; 12 positions agree with TRBD2. This CDR3 is CASSLGPSSGRGGEQFF. Here the CDR3 DNA reads TGTGCCAGCAGCTTAGGCCCCTCTAGCGGGAGGGGAGGTGAGCAGTTCTTC.